This TCR beta chain was captured in a study of cytomegalovirus exposure and HLA in healthy donors. Background on the study: Inside one of the first data releases sat about 85 million unique TCRs taken from HLA-typed donors. Study-level results: Analysis was performed later, and it showed HLA-associated TCR beta chains to be more clonally expanded than equally common others.

It was with 60 Vbeta and 13 Jbeta primers that the PCR ran. The method was immunoSEQ multiplex PCR; TCRdb's version includes in-frame clones alone and lacks a portion of them. Found here are 150,000 to 200,000 clones, more than 70% of them singletons; the top ten hold about 0.37%. In its sample, this clone was seen a few times. Its cognate antigen is unknown. V dropped 5 bases and J dropped 7 bases, with 17 bases sitting between them. CDR3 length: 14 residues. The germline gives CDR1 SEHNR, CDR2 FQNEAQ (reference sequence). The TCR originated in a boy under 10 years old in good health and CMV-seronegative. The sample was PBMCs. V gene TRBV7-9 combines with J gene TRBJ1-1, with a weak D call TRBD1 (5 bases). The CDR3 here is CASSRDFGNGEAFF. CDR3 nucleotide sequence: TGTGCCAGCAGCCGGGACTTTGGTAACGGTGAAGCTTTCTTT.